Reported below is one TCR beta chain. Seattle's enrolled individuals joined amid active infection and were then monitored longitudinally. TCRdb keeps only in-frame clones here, not all; method: immunoSEQ multiplex PCR. The sample has 350,000 or so clones; 70% to 90% are singletons. The source of the sample is a study of blood T cell repertoires in COVID-19. Across the whole study: Samples taken during acute and convalescent COVID-19 were collected in the United States, Italy and Spain.

Sequences were obtained from peripheral blood. This receptor was taken from a woman in her 30s with COVID-19, enrolled during active disease.

The CDR3 reads CASIKDRVDQPQHF. The CDR3 DNA follows: TGTGCCAGCATTAAGGACAGGGTGGATCAGCCCCAGCATTTT. The chain uses TRBV6-4 and TRBJ1-5; 8 bases line up with TRBD1. The CDR3 contains 14 residues. Germline V gives CDR1 MRHNA, CDR2 SNTAGT. The V segment lost 7 bases and the J segment 5 bases; nucleotides outside the gene matches: 7.